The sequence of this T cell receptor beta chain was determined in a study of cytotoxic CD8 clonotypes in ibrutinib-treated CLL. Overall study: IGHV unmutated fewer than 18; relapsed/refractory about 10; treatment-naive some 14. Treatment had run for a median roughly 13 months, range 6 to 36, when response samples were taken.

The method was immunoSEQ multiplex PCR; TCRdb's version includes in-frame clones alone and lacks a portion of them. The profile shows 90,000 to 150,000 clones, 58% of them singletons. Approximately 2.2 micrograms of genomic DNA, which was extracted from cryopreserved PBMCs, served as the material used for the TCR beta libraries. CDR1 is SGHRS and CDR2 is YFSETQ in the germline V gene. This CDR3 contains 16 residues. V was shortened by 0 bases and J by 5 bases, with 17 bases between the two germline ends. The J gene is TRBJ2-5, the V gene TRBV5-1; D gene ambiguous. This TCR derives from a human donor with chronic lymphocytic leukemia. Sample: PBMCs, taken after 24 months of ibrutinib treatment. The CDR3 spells CASSLAVERSSETQYF. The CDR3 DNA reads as TGCGCCAGCAGCTTGGCAGTGGAGCGATCGTCGGAGACCCAGTACTTC.